The source of this TCR beta chain is a study of human T cells and chemical hapten exposure. Whole-study context: Among samples, TCR yields varied mainly because of small differences in pooled library volume.

This clonotype came up a few times. Germline V gives CDR1 MNHNS, CDR2 SASEGT. V was shortened by 2 bases and J by 4 bases, with 29 bases between the two germline ends. This CDR3 spans 20 amino acids. TCRdb re-analysed the 5' RACE reads in MiXCR, keeping a single row per CDR3 protein. The sample gives 95,000 to 120,000 distinct CDR3 sequences, more than 15% of which show up once; about 3% is in the top ten. The authors' total RNA extraction used unfractionated whole blood. V gene TRBV6-1 combines with J gene TRBJ1-2, with D hard to call. The clonotype originates from a human donor in good health. The CDR3 region has the DNA TGTGCCAGCAGTGAAATGACGGCCAGAATCAGTTCGGAGAGTTCCTATGGCTACACCTTC. Translation: CASSEMTARISSESSYGYTF.